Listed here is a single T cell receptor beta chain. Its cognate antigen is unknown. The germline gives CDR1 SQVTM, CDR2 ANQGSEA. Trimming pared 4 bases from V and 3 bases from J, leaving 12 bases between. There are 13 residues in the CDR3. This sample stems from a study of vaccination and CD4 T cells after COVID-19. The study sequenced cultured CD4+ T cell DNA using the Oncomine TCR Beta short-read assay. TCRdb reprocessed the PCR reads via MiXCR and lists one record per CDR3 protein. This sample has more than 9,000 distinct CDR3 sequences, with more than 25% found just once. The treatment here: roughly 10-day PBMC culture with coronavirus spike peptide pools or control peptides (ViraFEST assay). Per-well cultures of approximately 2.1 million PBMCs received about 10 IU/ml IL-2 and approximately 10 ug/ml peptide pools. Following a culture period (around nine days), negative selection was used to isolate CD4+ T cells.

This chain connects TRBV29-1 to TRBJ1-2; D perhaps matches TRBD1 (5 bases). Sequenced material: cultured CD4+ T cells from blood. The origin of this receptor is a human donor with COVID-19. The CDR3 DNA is TGCAGCGTTGCCCTGGGACGGGACTATGGCTACACCTTC. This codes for CSVALGRDYGYTF.